Listed below are T cell receptor beta chains from one sample, sequenced in a study of PD-L1 blockade in urothelial cancer. Some clones are missing from TCRdb's copy, which holds only in-frame ones; the method was immunoSEQ multiplex PCR. The profile covers fewer than 60,000 clones, with 65% to 90% appearing a single time and about a sixth taken by the ten largest. This specimen was PBMCs, taken around atezolizumab (anti-PD-L1) treatment. The origin of the receptors is a man between 65 and 85 years old with urothelial cancer. The CDR3 runs from the conserved cysteine through the conserved F or W. A D gene is named only where the DNA matches it firmly. The size field is filled for only some rows; it gives once, few, many or a size class.

clone_size: NA; d_call: TRBD2; v_call: TRBV19; j_call: TRBJ2-1; cdr3_nt: TGTGCCAGTAGTATTGGCGGGAGGGTAGTCTACAATGAGCAGTTCTTC; cdr3_aa: CASSIGGRVVYNEQFF
clone_size: once; d_call: NA; v_call: TRBV7-9; j_call: TRBJ2-1; cdr3_nt: TGTGCCAGCAGCTTATACCCCCCACGGGAGTCGGATGAGCAGTTCTTC; cdr3_aa: CASSLYPPRESDEQFF
clone_size: once; d_call: NA; v_call: TRBV18; j_call: TRBJ2-7; cdr3_nt: TGTGCCAGCTCACCAGAACCAGGTTTCTCCTACGAGCAGTACTTC; cdr3_aa: CASSPEPGFSYEQYF
clone_size: NA; d_call: NA; v_call: TRBV19; j_call: TRBJ2-1; cdr3_nt: TGTGCCAGTAGCTTTCGGGACTCGTCCTCCCAGTTCTTC; cdr3_aa: CASSFRDSSSQFF
clone_size: few; d_call: NA; v_call: TRBV10-3; j_call: TRBJ2-6; cdr3_nt: TGTGCCATCAGCGGGGGGCATCGGACCGGGGCCAACGTCCTGACTTTC; cdr3_aa: CAISGGHRTGANVLTF
clone_size: NA; d_call: TRBD2; v_call: TRBV2; j_call: TRBJ2-1; cdr3_nt: TGTGCCAGCAGTGATGGCTCAGCGGGAACCTACAATGAGCAGTTCTTC; cdr3_aa: CASSDGSAGTYNEQFF
clone_size: once; d_call: NA; v_call: TRBV30; j_call: TRBJ1-5; cdr3_nt: TGTGCCTGGAGTGCAGGTCAGGCATATCAGCCCCAGCATTTT; cdr3_aa: CAWSAGQAYQPQHF
clone_size: NA; d_call: TRBD1; v_call: TRBV12-5; j_call: TRBJ2-1; cdr3_nt: TGTGCTAGTGGACGAGGACAGGGGAATGAGCAGTTCTTC; cdr3_aa: CASGRGQGNEQFF
clone_size: NA; d_call: TRBD1; v_call: TRBV5-1; j_call: TRBJ2-5; cdr3_nt: TGCGCCAGCAGCTTGCAACCTCCGGGACAGGGGGGAGAGACCCAGTACTTC; cdr3_aa: CASSLQPPGQGGETQYF
clone_size: NA; d_call: TRBD2; v_call: TRBV6-4; j_call: TRBJ2-1; cdr3_nt: TGTGCCAGCAGTGCCAGGCGGGAGAGTGAGCAGTTCTTC; cdr3_aa: CASSARRESEQFF
clone_size: NA; d_call: TRBD1; v_call: TRBV6-1; j_call: TRBJ1-2; cdr3_nt: TGTGCCAGCAGTGTAAGACAGGGTCTCTCTGGCTACACCTTC; cdr3_aa: CASSVRQGLSGYTF
clone_size: NA; d_call: TRBD1; v_call: TRBV5-1; j_call: TRBJ1-1; cdr3_nt: TGCGCCAGCAGCCCCGGACAGGGGGCCCGTACTGAAGCTTTCTTT; cdr3_aa: CASSPGQGARTEAFF
clone_size: NA; d_call: TRBD2; v_call: TRBV29-1; j_call: TRBJ2-3; cdr3_nt: TGCAGCGCCTATGCTAGCGGGAGTGGGCACAGATACGCGTATTTT; cdr3_aa: CSAYASGSGHRYAYF
clone_size: NA; d_call: NA; v_call: TRBV27; j_call: TRBJ2-3; cdr3_nt: TGTGCCAGCAGCTTCAACAGGGGCACAGATACGCAGTATTTT; cdr3_aa: CASSFNRGTDTQYF
clone_size: NA; d_call: NA; v_call: TRBV7-6; j_call: TRBJ2-1; cdr3_nt: TGTGCCAGCAGCTTACTGAGGACAGACTACAATGAGCAGTTCTTC; cdr3_aa: CASSLLRTDYNEQFF
clone_size: NA; d_call: TRBD2; v_call: TRBV5-4; j_call: TRBJ2-5; cdr3_nt: TGTGCCAGCAGTCTAGCGGGAGGAGTTTGGGAGACCCAGTACTTC; cdr3_aa: CASSLAGGVWETQYF
clone_size: NA; d_call: NA; v_call: TRBV4-1; j_call: TRBJ1-3; cdr3_nt: TGCGCCAGCAGCCAAGATGAGCGCTCTGGAAACACCATATATTTT; cdr3_aa: CASSQDERSGNTIYF
clone_size: NA; d_call: TRBD2; v_call: TRBV5-1; j_call: TRBJ2-7; cdr3_nt: TGCGCCAGCAGCTTAGGGCGGGAGTCATACGAGCAGTACTTC; cdr3_aa: CASSLGRESYEQYF
clone_size: few; d_call: NA; v_call: TRBV5-1; j_call: TRBJ1-3; cdr3_nt: TGCGCCAGCAGCTTGGTAGGACAGTCTTTGGGAAACACCATATATTTT; cdr3_aa: CASSLVGQSLGNTIYF
clone_size: NA; d_call: NA; v_call: TRBV6-5; j_call: TRBJ2-2; cdr3_nt: TGTGCCAGCAGTTACTCCCGGAAGGGGACCGGGGAGCTGTTTTTT; cdr3_aa: CASSYSRKGTGELFF
clone_size: NA; d_call: NA; v_call: TRBV2; j_call: TRBJ2-3; cdr3_nt: TGTGCCAGCAGGCCTAGCTCAGATACGCAGTATTTT; cdr3_aa: CASRPSSDTQYF
clone_size: NA; d_call: NA; v_call: TRBV29-1; j_call: TRBJ1-2; cdr3_nt: TGCAGCGTTGGCCGACGGGGGGCTAACTATGGCTACACCTTC; cdr3_aa: CSVGRRGANYGYTF
clone_size: NA; d_call: TRBD2; v_call: TRBV9; j_call: TRBJ2-5; cdr3_nt: TGTGCCAGCAGCGGGGGACTAGCGGAAGAGACCCAGTACTTC; cdr3_aa: CASSGGLAEETQYF
clone_size: NA; d_call: TRBD1; v_call: TRBV6-1; j_call: TRBJ1-5; cdr3_nt: TGTGCCAGCAGTGAATCGAGGGGGCTAAGGAGCAATCAGCCCCAGCATTTT; cdr3_aa: CASSESRGLRSNQPQHF
clone_size: NA; d_call: TRBD2; v_call: TRBV27; j_call: TRBJ2-5; cdr3_nt: TGTGCCAGCGGACCCCGGCTAGCGGGAGAGACCCAGTACTTC; cdr3_aa: CASGPRLAGETQYF
clone_size: once; d_call: NA; v_call: TRBV9; j_call: TRBJ1-4; cdr3_nt: TGTGCCAGCAGCGTAGAGGGTGGACACGCAACTAATGAAAAACTGTTTTTT; cdr3_aa: CASSVEGGHATNEKLFF
clone_size: NA; d_call: TRBD2; v_call: TRBV9; j_call: TRBJ2-1; cdr3_nt: TGTGCCAGCAGCGTAGGGCCTCCGGGACTAGTCTACAATGAGCAGTTCTTC; cdr3_aa: CASSVGPPGLVYNEQFF
clone_size: NA; d_call: NA; v_call: TRBV29-1; j_call: TRBJ2-1; cdr3_nt: TGCAGCGTTGAAGAGATGTTCTCGAGCTCCTACAATGAGCAGTTCTTC; cdr3_aa: CSVEEMFSSSYNEQFF
clone_size: NA; d_call: NA; v_call: TRBV18; j_call: TRBJ2-7; cdr3_nt: TGTGCCAGCTCAGCAACCGGGACACCACCCTACGAGCAGTACTTC; cdr3_aa: CASSATGTPPYEQYF
clone_size: NA; d_call: TRBD2; v_call: TRBV6-1; j_call: TRBJ2-5; cdr3_nt: TGTGCCAGCAGTGAGGGCCGCCAGGGACTAGGAGAGACCCAGTACTTC; cdr3_aa: CASSEGRQGLGETQYF
clone_size: NA; d_call: NA; v_call: TRBV25-1; j_call: TRBJ1-2; cdr3_nt: TGTGCCAGCGGGGAGGGCTATGGCTACACCTTC; cdr3_aa: CASGEGYGYTF
clone_size: NA; d_call: NA; v_call: TRBV5-1; j_call: TRBJ1-1; cdr3_nt: TGCGCCAGCGGCTACAGGGTGGGGACTGAAGCTTTCTTT; cdr3_aa: CASGYRVGTEAFF
clone_size: few; d_call: NA; v_call: TRBV5-1; j_call: TRBJ1-2; cdr3_nt: TGCGCCAGCAGCTTGGGGGGGCTCCTAGCTAACTATGGCTACACCTTC; cdr3_aa: CASSLGGLLANYGYTF
clone_size: few; d_call: TRBD1; v_call: TRBV5-1; j_call: TRBJ1-1; cdr3_nt: TGCGCCAGCAGCTTGGGTTACAGGGGGCGGACTGAAGCTTTCTTT; cdr3_aa: CASSLGYRGRTEAFF
clone_size: NA; d_call: TRBD1; v_call: TRBV5-1; j_call: TRBJ2-2; cdr3_nt: TGCGCCAGCGGACAGGGCGACACCGGGGAGCTGTTTTTT; cdr3_aa: CASGQGDTGELFF
clone_size: NA; d_call: TRBD2; v_call: TRBV5-8; j_call: TRBJ2-3; cdr3_nt: TGTGCCAGCAGCCGGGGGGACCAGAGATACGCGTATTTT; cdr3_aa: CASSRGDQRYAYF
clone_size: NA; d_call: TRBD1; v_call: TRBV19; j_call: TRBJ1-4; cdr3_nt: TGTGCCAGTAGTACCCTTGGACAGGGCGGGGATGGAGAAAAACTGTTTTTT; cdr3_aa: CASSTLGQGGDGEKLFF
clone_size: NA; d_call: TRBD2; v_call: TRBV18; j_call: TRBJ2-7; cdr3_nt: TGTGCCAGCTCACCACTGACTAGCGGGAGTTCCTACGAGCAGTACTTC; cdr3_aa: CASSPLTSGSSYEQYF
clone_size: NA; d_call: TRBD2; v_call: TRBV18; j_call: TRBJ2-7; cdr3_nt: TGTGCCAGCTCACCACCAGAGACTAGCGGAACTCGCGAGCAGTACTTC; cdr3_aa: CASSPPETSGTREQYF
clone_size: few; d_call: TRBD1; v_call: TRBV6-5; j_call: TRBJ1-1; cdr3_nt: TGTGCCAGCAGTTACGGGCGACAGGGGGCCGGCGCTTTCTTT; cdr3_aa: CASSYGRQGAGAFF
clone_size: NA; d_call: TRBD1; v_call: TRBV5-4; j_call: TRBJ2-1; cdr3_nt: TGTGCCAGCAGCTTGGGGACAGGGCCGCTAGCCTCCTACAATGAGCAGTTCTTC; cdr3_aa: CASSLGTGPLASYNEQFF
clone_size: NA; d_call: NA; v_call: TRBV2; j_call: TRBJ1-5; cdr3_nt: TGTGCCAGCAGTGATGAGGGCCTTAGCAATCAGCCCCAGCATTTT; cdr3_aa: CASSDEGLSNQPQHF
clone_size: few; d_call: TRBD1; v_call: TRBV18; j_call: TRBJ1-5; cdr3_nt: TGTGCCAGCTCACCACCCCCGATCCGGACAGGGGGCTCGCGTTCTCCCCAGCCCCAGCATTTT; cdr3_aa: CASSPPPIRTGGSRSPQPQHF
clone_size: NA; d_call: NA; v_call: TRBV5-4; j_call: TRBJ1-5; cdr3_nt: TGTGCCAGCAGCTTGGCCGGTAGTGGTACCCAACATTTT; cdr3_aa: CASSLAGSGTQHF
clone_size: NA; d_call: TRBD2; v_call: TRBV6-1; j_call: TRBJ2-2; cdr3_nt: TGTGCCAGCAGTGAACCCAGCGGGGCCGGGACCGGGGAGCTGTTTTTT; cdr3_aa: CASSEPSGAGTGELFF
clone_size: NA; d_call: NA; v_call: TRBV5-1; j_call: TRBJ2-2; cdr3_nt: TGCGCCAGCAGCTTGGGACAGGGAGGCACCGGGGAGCTGTTTTTT; cdr3_aa: CASSLGQGGTGELFF